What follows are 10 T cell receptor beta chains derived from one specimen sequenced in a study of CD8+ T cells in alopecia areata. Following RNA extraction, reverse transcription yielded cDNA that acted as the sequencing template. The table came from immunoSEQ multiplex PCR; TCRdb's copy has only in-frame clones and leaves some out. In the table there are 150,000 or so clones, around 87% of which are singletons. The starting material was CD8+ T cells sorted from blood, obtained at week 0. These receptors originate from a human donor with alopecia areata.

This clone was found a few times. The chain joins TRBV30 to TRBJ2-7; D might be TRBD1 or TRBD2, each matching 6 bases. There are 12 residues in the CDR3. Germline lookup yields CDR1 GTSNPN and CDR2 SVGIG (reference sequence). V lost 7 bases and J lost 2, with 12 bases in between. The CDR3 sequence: CASGGQAYEQYF. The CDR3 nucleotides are TGTGCCTCCGGGGGACAAGCCTACGAGCAGTACTTC.

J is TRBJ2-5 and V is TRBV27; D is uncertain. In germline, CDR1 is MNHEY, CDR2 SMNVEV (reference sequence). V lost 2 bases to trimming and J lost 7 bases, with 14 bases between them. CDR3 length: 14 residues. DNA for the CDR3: TGTGCCAGCAGTTTAAATCAGTTTCGAACGACCCAGTACTTC. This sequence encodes CASSLNQFRTTQYF.

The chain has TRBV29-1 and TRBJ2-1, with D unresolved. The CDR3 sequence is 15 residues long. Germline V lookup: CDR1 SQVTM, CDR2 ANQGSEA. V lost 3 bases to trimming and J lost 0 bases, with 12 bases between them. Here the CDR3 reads CSVELHRSSYNEQFF. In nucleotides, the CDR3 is TGCAGCGTTGAGTTGCATCGGAGCTCCTACAATGAGCAGTTCTTC.

CDR3 sequence reads: CASSYKDEQFF. The CDR3 DNA sequence: TGTGCCAGCAGCTATAAGGATGAGCAGTTCTTC. The rearrangement links TRBV13 to TRBJ2-1; D gene uncertain. CDR3 length equals 11 residues. From germline, CDR1 is PRHDT and CDR2 FYEKMQ (reference sequence). V lost 4 bases, J lost 8 bases, and 6 bases lay in between.

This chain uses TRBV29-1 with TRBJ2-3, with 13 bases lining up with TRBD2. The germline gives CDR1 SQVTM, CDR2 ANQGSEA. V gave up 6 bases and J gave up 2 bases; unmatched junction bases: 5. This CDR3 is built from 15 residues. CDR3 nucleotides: TGCAGCGTCCCGGGACTAGCGGGGCCCACAGATACGCAGTATTTT. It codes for CSVPGLAGPTDTQYF.

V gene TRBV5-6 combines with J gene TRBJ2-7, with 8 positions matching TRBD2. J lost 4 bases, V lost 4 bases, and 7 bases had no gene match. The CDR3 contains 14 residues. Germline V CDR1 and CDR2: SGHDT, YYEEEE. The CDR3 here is CASSQGLVVYEQYF. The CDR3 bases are TGTGCCAGCAGCCAGGGACTAGTGGTTTACGAGCAGTACTTC.

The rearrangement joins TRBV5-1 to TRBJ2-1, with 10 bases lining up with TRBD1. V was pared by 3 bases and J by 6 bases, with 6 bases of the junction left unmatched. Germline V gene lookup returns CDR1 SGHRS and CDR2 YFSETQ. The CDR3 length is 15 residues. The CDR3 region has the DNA TGCGCCAGCAGCTCAGGACAGGGGGAGGTCAATGAGCAGTTCTTC. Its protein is CASSSGQGEVNEQFF.

CDR3 sequence: CASSIGSGTGVAPYGYTF. The CDR3 nucleotides read TGTGCCAGTAGTATAGGGAGCGGGACAGGGGTCGCCCCCTATGGCTACACCTTC. The V call is TRBV19, the J call TRBJ1-2, with TRBD1 matching over 10 bases. The J segment lost 4 bases and the V segment lost 1 base, leaving 12 bases of the junction unmatched. Looked up from germline, CDR1 is LNHDA and CDR2 is SQIVND (reference sequence). The length of the CDR3 is 18 residues.

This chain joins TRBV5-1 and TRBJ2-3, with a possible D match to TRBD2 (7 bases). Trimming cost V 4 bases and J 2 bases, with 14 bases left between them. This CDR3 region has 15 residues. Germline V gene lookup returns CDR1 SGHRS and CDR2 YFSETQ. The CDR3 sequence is CASSSGGGLTDTQYF. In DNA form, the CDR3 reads TGCGCCAGCAGCAGTGGCGGGGGCCTCACAGATACGCAGTATTTT.

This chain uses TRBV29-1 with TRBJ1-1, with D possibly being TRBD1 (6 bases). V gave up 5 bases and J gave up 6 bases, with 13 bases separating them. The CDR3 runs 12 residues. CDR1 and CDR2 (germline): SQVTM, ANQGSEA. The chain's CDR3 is CSVNPGGPEAFF. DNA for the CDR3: TGCAGCGTTAACCCCGGGGGGCCTGAAGCTTTCTTT.